This T cell receptor (beta chain) derives from a study of T cell responses to AZD1222 COVID-19 vaccine. On this clone itself: Its antigen is undetermined.

The study, taken as a whole, reports: Elevations in Spike-specific TCR breadth and depth followed administration of two AZD1222 doses. Epitopes outside B.1.351 and B.1.1.7 mutated regions reportedly drew nearly half of spike TCRs. Repertoires were collected only later (after the peak T cell response had occurred).

From germline, CDR1 is SGHTA and CDR2 FQGNSA. V shed 2 bases, J shed 5 bases, and the junction held 13 bases outside the gene matches. CDR3 length: 17 residues. Assay: immunoSEQ multiplex PCR; the TCRdb copy retains only in-frame clones and omits some. The table shows approximately 76,000 clones, with under 95% occurring only once. The rearrangement uses TRBV7-2 and TRBJ2-7, with 9 bases matching TRBD2. Sequenced here: peripheral blood, sampled on day 0 of MenACWY control vaccination. This TCR came from an adult in good health. CDR3 region: CASSLRASSGIPHEQYF. CDR3 coding DNA: TGTGCCAGCAGCTTACGGGCGTCTAGCGGGATTCCCCACGAGCAGTACTTC. Combining the CDR3 with reference TRBV7-2 and TRBJ2-7 gives the whole variable domain GAGVSQSPSNKVTEKGKDVELRCDPISGHTALYWYRQSLGQGLEFLIYFQGNSAPDKSGLPSDRFSAERTGGSVSTLTIQRTQQEDSAVYLCASSLRASSGIPHEQYFGPGTRLTVT.